The next 21 T cell receptor beta chains were all read from a single sample in a study of PD-1 blockade in mismatch repair-deficient tumors. Assay: immunoSEQ multiplex PCR; the TCRdb copy retains only in-frame clones and omits some. Of about 38,000 clones listed, about four fifths are singletons. The specimen comprised peripheral blood, sampled 4 weeks after starting pembrolizumab. The source of these receptors is an adult with mismatch repair-deficient cancer.

The chain recombines TRBV11-2 with TRBJ1-1, with a weak D call TRBD1 (5 bases). The germline V gene encodes CDR1 SGHAT and CDR2 FQNNGV. The CDR3 sequence is 13 residues long. The V end was cut by 0 bases, the J end by 11 bases, with 13 bases between. CDR3 bases: TGTGCCAGCAGCTTAGATAGGGCCGGGACCGCTTTCTTT. It is translated as CASSLDRAGTAFF.

The chain has TRBV10-3 and TRBJ1-1, with 7 positions matching TRBD1. This CDR3 has 13 amino acids. The ends lost 6 bases at V and 3 bases at J; junction bases unmatched: 4. Per germline, CDR1 ENHRY and CDR2 SYGVKD. CDR3 nucleotide sequence: TGTGCCATCAGCGAGGGGGCAGACACTGAAGCTTTCTTT. Translated, it gives CAISEGADTEAFF.

The chain recombines TRBV6-1 with TRBJ2-7, with TRBD2 matching over 11 bases. Looked up from germline, CDR1 is MNHNS and CDR2 is SASEGT. V was clipped by 4 bases and J by 3 bases; unmatched bases: 5. The CDR3 has 15 residues. The CDR3 region has the DNA TGTGCCAGCAGTGTTTCCACTAGCGGGAGCTACGAGCAGTACTTC. Protein: CASSVSTSGSYEQYF.

The chain couples TRBV5-1 to TRBJ2-3; TRBD2 aligns across 7 bases. Germline V CDR1 and CDR2: SGHRS, YFSETQ. This CDR3 has 15 residues. The trim removed 2 bases at V and 4 bases at J, leaving 7 bases unmatched. Here the CDR3 DNA reads TGCGCCAGCAGCTTACCTAGCGGCTCGGCAGATACGCAGTATTTT. It specifies CASSLPSGSADTQYF.

J is TRBJ1-2 and V is TRBV10-3; TRBD1 aligns across 7 bases. The CDR3 loop spans 14 amino acids. V trimming: 4 bases; J trimming: 1 base; junction bases outside the gene matches: 3. Germline CDR1 ENHRY, CDR2 SYGVKD. The CDR3 loop reads CAISVTGFNYGYTF. CDR3 nucleotides: TGTGCCATCAGTGTGACAGGGTTTAACTATGGCTACACCTTC.

The table lists this clone with a count of one. V usage is TRBV18 and J usage is TRBJ2-3, with TRBD1 as a possible D gene (5 bases). Germline loops: CDR1 KGHSH, CDR2 LQKENI. Trimming cost V 1 base and J 1 base, with 6 bases left between them. The CDR3 spans 14 residues. CDR3 sequence: CASSPQQGTDTQYF. The DNA for the CDR3 is TGTGCCAGCTCACCACAACAGGGCACAGATACGCAGTATTTT.

Details on this clone: This specimen includes other DNA sequences encoding the same CDR3. V gene TRBV15 combines with J gene TRBJ2-6; no clear D. The CDR3 loop spans 16 amino acids. Deletions cut 0 bases from V and 0 bases from J, with 6 bases between. CDR1 is LNHNV, CDR2 YYDKDF, per germline (reference sequence). For the CDR3, the DNA is TGTGCCACCAGCAGAGATACGGGCTCTGGGGCCAACGTCCTGACTTTC. This encodes CATSRDTGSGANVLTF.

In DNA form, the CDR3 reads TGTGCCAGCAGCCAAACACCACAGGGGCCCGAGCAGTACTTC. Translating it yields CASSQTPQGPEQYF. The gene calls are TRBV7-2 and TRBJ2-7, with 7 bases matching TRBD1. V dropped 5 bases and J dropped 6; count of bases not matched to a gene: 10. This CDR3 region has 14 residues. The germline V gene has CDR1 SGHTA and CDR2 FQGNSA.

This CDR3 reads CASSLALQRNEKLFF. The CDR3 nucleotides read TGTGCCAGCAGCTTGGCGCTACAGAGAAATGAAAAACTGTTTTTT. The chain carries TRBV5-5 and TRBJ1-4; no firm D call. CDR3 length: 15 amino acids. V was pared by 0 bases and J by 5 bases, with 11 bases between. Germline assignment: CDR1 SGHKS and CDR2 YYEKEE (reference sequence).

The chain combines TRBV2 with TRBJ1-4; no reliable D call. CDR1 and CDR2 from the germline V gene are SNHLY and FYNNEI. V was cut by 6 bases and J by 8 bases, with 13 bases left in between. This CDR3 has 13 residues. CDR3 region: CASSRSLQEKLFF. CDR3 DNA: TGTGCCAGCAGCAGATCCCTTCAGGAAAAACTGTTTTTT.

The chain carries TRBV4-1 and TRBJ2-7; tentatively, D is TRBD2 (7 bases). This CDR3 is built from 16 residues. V gave up 1 base and J gave up 0 bases, with 13 bases separating them. The germline V gene has CDR1 MGHRA and CDR2 YSYEKL. The CDR3 region is CASSQVGGGASYEQYF. The CDR3 DNA reads as TGCGCCAGCAGCCAAGTGGGTGGGGGGGCCTCCTACGAGCAGTACTTC.

The chain links TRBV18 to TRBJ2-7; TRBD1 is a possible D gene (6 bases). The CDR3 consists of 16 residues. Germline loops: CDR1 KGHSH, CDR2 LQKENI. The ends were cut back, 2 bases at V and 2 bases at J, with 16 bases in the middle. This CDR3 is CASSPRDTALTYEQYF. The CDR3 DNA is TGTGCCAGCTCACCAAGGGACACCGCGCTGACCTACGAGCAGTACTTC. Looking up the rest from reference TRBV18 and TRBJ2-7 gives the full variable domain: NAGVMQNPRHLVRRRGQEARLRCSPMKGHSHVYWYRQLPEEGLKFMVYLQKENIIDESGMPKERFSAEFPKEGPSILRIQQVVRGDSAAYFCASSPRDTALTYEQYFGPGTRLTVT.

V gene TRBV11-3 combines with J gene TRBJ2-7; 7 bases fit TRBD2. The ends lost 1 base at V and 9 bases at J; junction bases unmatched: 12. This CDR3 is built from 15 residues. The germline CDR1 and CDR2 sequences are SGHNT and YENEEA. The DNA of the CDR3 is TGTGCCAGCAGCTTAGGTGCTAGCGGAAACCACCCGCAGTACTTC. Translated: CASSLGASGNHPQYF.

The chain links TRBV6-5 to TRBJ1-2; 7 bases align to TRBD1. J lost 4 bases, V lost 5 bases, and 7 bases had no gene match. Germline V CDR1 and CDR2: MNHEY, SVGAGI. CDR3 size: 14 residues. Here the CDR3 DNA reads TGTGCCAGCAGTCGGACAGGAGCGATCTATGGCTACACCTTC. This encodes CASSRTGAIYGYTF.

V gene TRBV28 combines with J gene TRBJ2-2, with TRBD1 as a possible D gene (5 bases). Germline-derived CDR1 and CDR2 are MDHEN and SYDVKM. This CDR3 spans 14 amino acids. The V end was cut by 5 bases, the J end by 2 bases, with 9 bases between. In nucleotides, the CDR3 is TGTGCCAGCAGTCGACAGCTCAACACCGGGGAGCTGTTTTTT. Residues: CASSRQLNTGELFF. The full variable domain, rest sourced from reference TRBV28 and TRBJ2-2, is DVKVTQSSRYLVKRTGEKVFLECVQDMDHENMFWYRQDPGLGLRLIYFSYDVKMKEKGDIPEGYSVSREKKERFSLILESASTNQTSMYLCASSRQLNTGELFFGEGSRLTVL.

This chain uses TRBV2 with TRBJ2-2; 10 positions agree with TRBD2. CDR3 length: 17 residues. With V trimmed by 2 bases and J by 1 base, 4 bases remained unmatched. Per germline, CDR1 SNHLY and CDR2 FYNNEI. CDR3 nucleotides: TGTGCCAGCAGTGAAAATTTAGCGGGAGGGAACACCGGGGAGCTGTTTTTT. Translated: CASSENLAGGNTGELFF.

In this sample, this clone turned up a few times. The genes are TRBV2 and TRBJ2-7, with TRBD2 identical over 7 bases. This CDR3 has 14 residues. The ends lost 8 bases at V and 1 base at J; junction bases unmatched: 8. Looked up from germline, CDR1 is SNHLY and CDR2 is FYNNEI. The CDR3 DNA reads as TGTGCCAGCTTAAGGGCTAGCGGTTCCTACGAGCAGTACTTC. The encoded protein is CASLRASGSYEQYF.

J is TRBJ2-7 and V is TRBV6-5; maybe TRBD2 (6 bases). CDR1 is MNHEY, CDR2 SVGAGI, per germline. The CDR3 consists of 14 residues. The V end was cut by 0 bases, the J end by 5 bases, with 11 bases between. The CDR3, as DNA: TGTGCCAGCAGTTACTCGACAGCTAGCGACGAGCAGTACTTC. Its translation is CASSYSTASDEQYF.

The J gene is TRBJ2-7, the V gene TRBV27, with TRBD1 identical over 7 bases. The length of the CDR3 is 14 residues. The V gene's germline CDR1 is MNHEY and CDR2 SMNVEV (reference sequence). V gave up 6 bases and J gave up 5 bases; unmatched junction bases: 10. The CDR3 sequence: CASRPLTGVHEQYF. In DNA form, the CDR3 reads TGTGCCAGCAGACCATTAACAGGGGTCCACGAGCAGTACTTC.

The chain combines TRBV5-1 with TRBJ2-3, with no clear D. CDR3 length equals 13 residues. V was shortened by 2 bases and J by 4 bases, with 8 bases between the two germline ends. The germline V gene encodes CDR1 SGHRS and CDR2 YFSETQ. CDR3 amino acids: CASSLASPDTQYF. The CDR3 region has the DNA TGCGCCAGCAGCTTAGCAAGCCCAGATACGCAGTATTTT.

V gene TRBV11-2 combines with J gene TRBJ2-2, with D maybe TRBD2 (6 bases). Germline assignment: CDR1 SGHAT and CDR2 FQNNGV. V dropped 1 base and J dropped 5 bases, with 14 bases sitting between them. This CDR3 is built from 16 residues. DNA of the CDR3: TGTGCCAGCAGCTTAGTTGGCAGCGGACTAACCGGGGAGCTGTTTTTT. Translated: CASSLVGSGLTGELFF.